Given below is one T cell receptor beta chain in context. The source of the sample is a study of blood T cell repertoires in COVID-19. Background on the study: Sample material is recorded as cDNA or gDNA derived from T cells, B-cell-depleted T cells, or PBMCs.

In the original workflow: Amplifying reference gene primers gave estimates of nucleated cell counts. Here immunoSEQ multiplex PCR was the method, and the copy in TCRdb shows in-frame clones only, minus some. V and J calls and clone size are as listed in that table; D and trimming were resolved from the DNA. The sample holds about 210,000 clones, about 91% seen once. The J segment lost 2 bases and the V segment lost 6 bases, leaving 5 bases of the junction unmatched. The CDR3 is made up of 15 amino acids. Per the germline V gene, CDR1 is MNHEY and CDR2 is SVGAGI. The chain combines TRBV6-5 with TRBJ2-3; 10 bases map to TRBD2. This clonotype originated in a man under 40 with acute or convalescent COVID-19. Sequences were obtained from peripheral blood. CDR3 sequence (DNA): TGTGCCAGCAGAGCGACTAGCGGGTACACAGATACGCAGTATTTT. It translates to CASRATSGYTDTQYF.